The rows below give T cell receptor beta chains drawn from one sample of a study of T cells in Graves' hyperthyroidism and ophthalmopathy. From the multiplex PCR reads, TCRdb called clonotypes with MiXCR, one entry per CDR3 protein. The sample yields 400,000 to 600,000 distinct CDR3 sequences, around 20% seen once. The specimen sequenced was blood. The receptors come from a man aged 18 to 30 with Graves' hyperthyroidism. The CDR3 runs from the conserved cysteine through the conserved F or W. A D gene is named only where the DNA matches it firmly. Some rows have no size entry. The others give once, few or many, or a class for an expanded clone.

TRBJ2-7,TRBV30,many,TRBD2,CAWRVWEGAVQYF,TGTGCCTGGAGGGTGTGGGAGGGAGCAGTGCAGTACTTC
TRBJ2-7,TRBV11-2,many,-,CATGGDRVSYEQYF,TGTGCCACCGGGGGGGACAGGGTCTCCTACGAGCAGTACTTC
TRBJ1-6,TRBV7-8,-,-,CASSSQTQESSYNSPLHF,TGTGCCAGCAGCTCCCAAACCCAGGAGAGCTCCTATAATTCACCCCTCCACTTT
TRBJ2-5,TRBV7-9,-,-,CASSLITSQYQETQYF,TGTGCCAGCAGTCTTATTACGTCGCAGTACCAAGAGACCCAGTACTTC
TRBJ1-6,TRBV12-3/TRBV12-4,-,-,CASRGTGSSYNSPLHF,TGTGCCAGCAGGGGAACAGGGAGTTCCTATAATTCACCCCTCCACTTT
TRBJ2-7,TRBV11-2,many,TRBD1,CASSFGTGRRSYEQYF,TGTGCCAGCAGCTTTGGGACAGGTCGCCGTTCCTACGAGCAGTACTTC
TRBJ1-3,TRBV6-5,many,-,CASSSTGPGNTIYF,TGTGCCAGCAGTTCAACAGGCCCTGGAAACACCATATATTTT
TRBJ2-7,TRBV30,-,-,CAWSGQIYEQYF,TGTGCCTGGTCAGGGCAGATCTACGAGCAGTACTTC
TRBJ1-2,TRBV28,many,TRBD1,CEVRDRLYHTF,TGTGAGGTCCGGGACAGGCTTTACCACACCTTC
TRBJ2-7,TRBV5-1,-,-,CASSLAGLHEQYF,TGCGCCAGCAGCTTGGCCGGGCTCCACGAGCAGTACTTC
TRBJ1-1,TRBV6-5,-,-,CASSYHPEGRGVSEAFF,TGTGCCAGCAGTTACCACCCAGAGGGCCGGGGGGTTAGTGAAGCTTTCTTT
TRBJ2-6,TRBV30,-,-,CAWSGVGHFSGANVLSF,TGTGCCTGGAGTGGGGTCGGACATTTCTCTGGGGCCAACGTCCTGTCTTTC
TRBJ1-1,TRBV19,many,-,CASSINIKKTEAFF,TGTGCCAGTAGTATTAACATTAAGAAGACTGAGGCTTTCTTT
TRBJ1-3,TRBV28,few,-,CASSRGTGPGNTIYF,TGTGCCAGCAGCCGTGGGACCGGACCAGGAAACACCATATATTTT
TRBJ1-4,TRBV27,-,-,CASSFYPRDPTNEKLFF,TGTGCCAGCAGTTTCTATCCCCGGGATCCAACTAATGAAAAACTGTTTTTT
TRBJ2-5,TRBV20-1,few,TRBD1,CSARDFRGQGAGETQYF,TGCAGTGCTAGAGATTTTCGGGGCCAGGGGGCGGGAGAGACCCAGTACTTC
TRBJ2-5,TRBV19,-,-,CASSKETEETQYF,TGTGCCAGTAGTAAAGAGACAGAAGAGACCCAGTACTTC
TRBJ2-7,TRBV13,many,-,CASTGPDRYEQYF,TGTGCCAGCACAGGTCCTGACAGATACGAGCAGTACTTC
TRBJ2-7,TRBV20-1,few,TRBD1,CSASAGQGAIYEQYF,TGCAGTGCTAGTGCGGGACAGGGGGCTATCTACGAGCAGTACTTC
TRBJ2-5,TRBV11-2,many,-,CASSSFAMQKGTQYF,TGTGCCAGCAGCTCCTTTGCCATGCAGAAGGGGACCCAGTACTTC
TRBJ1-1,TRBV28,many,-,CASRGAGRTEAFF,TGTGCCAGCAGGGGGGCAGGGAGGACTGAAGCTTTCTTT
TRBJ2-7,TRBV11-2,many,TRBD2,CASSLVRGAGEQYF,TGTGCCAGCAGCTTAGTGCGGGGGGCGGGTGAGCAGTACTTC
TRBJ1-1,TRBV19,few,-,CASSIVLQGAEAFF,TGTGCCAGTAGTATAGTCCTACAGGGTGCCGAAGCTTTCTTT
TRBJ1-5,TRBV7-6,few,-,CASSMGFRQPQHF,TGTGCCAGCTCAATGGGGTTCCGTCAGCCCCAGCATTTT
TRBJ2-4,TRBV2,-,TRBD1,CASIFGQGNLAKNIQYF,TGTGCCAGCATCTTCGGACAGGGGAATCTAGCCAAAAACATTCAGTACTTC
TRBJ1-2,TRBV19,many,-,CASSIDLRRHGYTF,TGTGCCAGTAGTATAGACCTCCGGCGGCATGGCTACACCTTC
TRBJ2-5,TRBV7-2,many,TRBD1,CASSWNRGQETQYF,TGTGCCAGCAGCTGGAACAGGGGCCAAGAGACCCAGTACTTC
TRBJ2-7,TRBV11-3,-,-,CASSFRDRPLYF,TGTGCCAGCAGCTTTCGGGACCGCCCGCTGTACTTC
TRBJ2-2,TRBV27,many,TRBD1,CASSQSGTVNTGELFF,TGTGCCAGCAGTCAATCCGGGACAGTGAACACCGGGGAGCTGTTTTTT
TRBJ2-7,TRBV6-5,many,-,CASTTGGDTYEQYF,TGTGCCAGCACCACTGGGGGGGACACCTACGAGCAGTACTTC
TRBJ1-1,TRBV10-2,many,TRBD1,CATQGDTEAFF,TGCGCCACCCAGGGGGACACTGAAGCTTTCTTT
TRBJ1-1,TRBV11-2,many,TRBD1,CASSSDRVTEAFF,TGTGCCAGCAGCTCGGACAGGGTCACTGAAGCTTTCTTT
TRBJ2-7,TRBV12-3/TRBV12-4,many,TRBD2,CASSPGLAGGYEQYF,TGTGCCAGCAGCCCCGGACTAGCGGGAGGATACGAGCAGTACTTC
TRBJ1-3,TRBV6-5,-,-,CASSHYHRESGNTIYF,TGTGCCAGCAGTCACTATCACAGGGAATCTGGAAACACCATATATTTT
TRBJ1-1,TRBV10-3,many,TRBD1,CATQGAAEAFF,TGTGCCACACAGGGGGCCGCTGAAGCTTTCTTT
TRBJ1-1,TRBV28,many,-,CAAHRRGTTEAFF,TGTGCCGCCCATAGAAGGGGGACGACTGAAGCTTTCTTT
TRBJ1-1,TRBV13,few,-,CASSLGIPMNTEAFF,TGTGCCAGCAGCTTAGGGATCCCAATGAACACTGAAGCTTTCTTT
TRBJ1-5,TRBV12-5,many,-,CASGYNQPQHF,TGTGCTAGTGGCTACAATCAGCCCCAGCATTTT
TRBJ1-5,TRBV19,many,-,CASSMGPPQHF,TGTGCCAGTAGTATGGGCCCGCCCCAGCATTTT
TRBJ1-2,TRBV20-1,many,TRBD1,CSATGQGAGYTF,TGCAGTGCCACAGGACAGGGTGCAGGCTACACCTTC
TRBJ2-7,TRBV7-9,-,-,CASSLGDLSSYEQYF,TGTGCCAGCAGCTTAGGGGATCTAAGCTCCTACGAGCAGTACTTC
TRBJ2-2,TRBV12-3/TRBV12-4,few,TRBD2,CASSPPVAGDTWAGELLF,TGTGCCAGCAGCCCCCCTGTTGCGGGGGATACCTGGGCCGGGGAGCTGCTTTTT
TRBJ1-2,TRBV9,many,-,CASSAGSIWDQANYGYTF,TGTGCCAGCAGCGCAGGGAGTATTTGGGACCAAGCTAACTATGGCTACACCTTC
TRBJ1-1,TRBV27,-,-,CASSLLVTNTDAFF,TGTGCCAGCAGTTTATTAGTGACGAACACTGATGCTTTCTTT
TRBJ2-7,TRBV14,many,TRBD1,CASSPDTFTGTGLEREQYF,TGTGCCAGCAGCCCAGATACTTTTACCGGGACAGGGTTGGAACGGGAGCAGTACTTC
TRBJ2-7,TRBV11-2,-,-,CASGPGAYEQYF,TGTGCCAGCGGTCCGGGTGCATACGAGCAGTACTTC
TRBJ2-7,TRBV28,many,-,CASNGQDSSYEQYF,TGTGCCAGCAACGGGCAGGACTCTTCCTACGAGCAGTACTTC
TRBJ1-2,TRBV9,many,-,CASSVASREGYGYTF,TGTGCCAGCAGCGTGGCGAGCAGGGAGGGGTATGGCTACACCTTC
TRBJ2-7,TRBV11-2,many,-,CASSLVVFYEQYF,TGTGCCAGCAGCTTAGTAGTGTTCTACGAGCAGTACTTC
TRBJ2-7,TRBV15,once,-,CATSTHRDGRDEQYF,TGTGCCACCAGCACACACAGGGACGGTCGCGACGAGCAGTACTTC
TRBJ1-1,TRBV12-3/TRBV12-4,many,-,CASSIQGVGTEAFF,TGTGCCAGCAGCATACAGGGAGTTGGCACTGAAGCTTTCTTT
TRBJ2-2,TRBV6-1,many,-,CASSDRDTGELFF,TGTGCCAGCAGTGACAGGGACACCGGGGAGCTGTTTTTT
TRBJ1-2,TRBV18,-,TRBD1,CASSPRQGFDYGYTF,TGTGCCAGCTCGCCTCGACAGGGATTCGACTATGGCTACACCTTC
TRBJ2-7,TRBV7-8,-,-,CASSTRQVNYEQYF,TGTGCCAGCAGCACCAGACAGGTGAACTACGAGCAGTACTTC